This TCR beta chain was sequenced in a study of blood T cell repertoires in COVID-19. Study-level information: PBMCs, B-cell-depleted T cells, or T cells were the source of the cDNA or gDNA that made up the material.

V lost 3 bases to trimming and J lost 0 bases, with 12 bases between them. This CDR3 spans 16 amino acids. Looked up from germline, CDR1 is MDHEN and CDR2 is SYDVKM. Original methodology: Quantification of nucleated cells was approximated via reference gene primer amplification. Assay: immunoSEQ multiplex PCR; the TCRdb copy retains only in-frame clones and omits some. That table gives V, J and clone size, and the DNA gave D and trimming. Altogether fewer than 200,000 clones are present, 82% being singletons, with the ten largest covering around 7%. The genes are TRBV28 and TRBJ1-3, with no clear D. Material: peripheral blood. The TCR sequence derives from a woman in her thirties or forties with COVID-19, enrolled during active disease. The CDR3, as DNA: TGTGCCAGCAGTTTGAGAGCGTTCAGCTCTGGAAACACCATATATTTT. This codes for CASSLRAFSSGNTIYF.